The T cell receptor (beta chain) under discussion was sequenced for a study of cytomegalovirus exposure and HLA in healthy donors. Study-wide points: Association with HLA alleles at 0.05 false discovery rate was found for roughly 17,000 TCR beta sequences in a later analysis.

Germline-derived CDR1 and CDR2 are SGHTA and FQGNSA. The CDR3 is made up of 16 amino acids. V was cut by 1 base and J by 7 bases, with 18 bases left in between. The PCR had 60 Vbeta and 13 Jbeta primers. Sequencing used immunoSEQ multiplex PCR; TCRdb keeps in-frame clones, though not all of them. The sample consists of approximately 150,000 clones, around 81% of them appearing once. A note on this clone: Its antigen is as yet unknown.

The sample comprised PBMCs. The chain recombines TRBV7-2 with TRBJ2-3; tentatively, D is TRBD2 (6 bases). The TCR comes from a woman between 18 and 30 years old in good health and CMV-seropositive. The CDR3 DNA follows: TGTGCCAGCAGCTTAGAACTAGCCCTCCCGGCCTATACGCAGTATTTT. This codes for CASSLELALPAYTQYF.